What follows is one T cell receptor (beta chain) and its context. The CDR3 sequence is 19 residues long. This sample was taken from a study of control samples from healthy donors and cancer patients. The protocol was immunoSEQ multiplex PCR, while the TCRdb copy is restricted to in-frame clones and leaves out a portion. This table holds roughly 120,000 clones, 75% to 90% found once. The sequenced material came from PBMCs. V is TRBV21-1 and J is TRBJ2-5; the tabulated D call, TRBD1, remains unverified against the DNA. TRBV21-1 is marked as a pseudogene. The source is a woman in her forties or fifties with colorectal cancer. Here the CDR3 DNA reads TGTGCCAGCAGCAAGATCCCCGCCTCTAGGGGGCTCAATCCAGAGACCCAGTACTTC. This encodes CASSKIPASRGLNPETQYF.